The clone carrying this T cell receptor beta chain was counted a single time. These data are taken from a study of control samples from healthy donors and cancer patients. Profiled with immunoSEQ multiplex PCR; TCRdb holds only in-frame clones, not every one. The data contain 250,000 to 300,000 clones, over 75% of them singletons. From germline, CDR1 is SGHDT and CDR2 YYEEEE. V was clipped by 2 bases and J by 4 bases, with 19 bases between them. The CDR3 is made up of 17 amino acids. The TCR was taken from a woman aged 55-70 years with lung cancer. The chain carries TRBV5-6 and TRBJ2-1; the D gene is possibly TRBD1 (6 bases). Sequenced input: PBMCs. In DNA form, the CDR3 reads TGTGCCAGCAGCTTAGGGACATCGGGCGCCCTTTACAATGAGCAGTTCTTC. Translating gives CASSLGTSGALYNEQFF.